These 15 T cell receptor beta chains came from one sample sequenced in a study of T cells in Graves' hyperthyroidism and ophthalmopathy. RNA transcripts yielded amplified TCR beta CDR3 regions. First-round RT-PCR with HTBI primers amplified the TCR CDR3 region. MiXCR, applied by TCRdb to the multiplex PCR reads, yields one record per CDR3 protein. The sample has fewer than 500,000 distinct CDR3 sequences; roughly 15% are singletons. Sequenced material: blood. The receptors shown here come from a woman aged 25 to 45 with Graves' ophthalmopathy.

This clonotype was detected ten times or more. The genes are TRBV7-9 and TRBJ1-5; D is unresolved. Germline V gene data show CDR1 as SEHNR and CDR2 as FQNEAQ (reference sequence). The CDR3 has 14 residues. The V gene lost 2 bases and the J gene lost 11 bases, with 16 bases spanning the gap. The CDR3 here is CASSLSILPHAQHF. As DNA, the CDR3 is TGTGCCAGCAGCTTAAGTATTCTACCGCATGCCCAGCATTTT.

This clonotype was detected only a few times. The chain has TRBV13 and TRBJ2-1; D is undetermined. V was cut by 1 base and J by 7 bases, with 11 bases left in between. The CDR3 spans 14 residues. From germline, CDR1 is PRHDT and CDR2 FYEKMQ (reference sequence). In DNA, the CDR3 is TGTGCCAGCAGCTTAGTTTTTATAGCTAATGAGCAGTTCTTC. Translating it yields CASSLVFIANEQFF. Together with reference TRBV13 and TRBJ2-1, the CDR3 gives the full variable domain: AAGVIQSPRHLIKEKRETATLKCYPIPRHDTVYWYQQGPGQDPQFLISFYEKMQSDKGSIPDRFSAQQFSDYHSELNMSSLELGDSALYFCASSLVFIANEQFFGPGTRLTVL.

This clonotype occurred many times. The chain couples TRBV24-1 to TRBJ2-3; 9 bases are a match to TRBD1. The CDR3 covers 14 residues. V gave up 9 bases and J gave up 4 bases; unmatched junction bases: 7. The germline CDR1 and CDR2 sequences are KGHDR and SFDVKD. CDR3 region: CATAPGQGPDTQYF. DNA of the CDR3: TGTGCCACCGCCCCGGGACAGGGACCAGATACGCAGTATTTT.

This clonotype appeared many times. V is TRBV28 and J is TRBJ1-4, with a possible D match to TRBD1 (5 bases). V was pared by 3 bases and J by 0 bases, with 8 bases between. Germline V gene data show CDR1 as MDHEN and CDR2 as SYDVKM. The CDR3 runs 15 residues. The CDR3: CASSFRGATNEKLFF. The CDR3 nucleotides are TGTGCCAGCAGTTTTCGAGGGGCAACTAATGAAAAACTGTTTTTT.

This clonotype was seen a handful of times. This rearrangement joins TRBV4-2 to TRBJ2-1; 11 bases map to TRBD2. This CDR3 has 16 amino acids. V was clipped by 0 bases and J by 12 bases; unmatched bases: 10. Germline V lookup: CDR1 LGHNA, CDR2 YNFKEQ. The CDR3 reads CASSQDGSGGAMMQFF. The CDR3, as DNA: TGTGCCAGCAGCCAAGACGGTAGCGGGGGGGCAATGATGCAGTTCTTC.

The sample holds many counts of this clonotype. The rearrangement links TRBV6-1 to TRBJ2-7, with TRBD2 identical over 7 bases. The CDR3 runs 13 residues. Germline CDR1 is MNHNS and CDR2 is SASEGT. The junction had 7 bases not matched to a gene; V was cut back by 8 bases and J by 3 bases. CDR3 amino acids: CASVRASGYEQYF. The CDR3 nucleotides read TGTGCCAGCGTGAGGGCTAGCGGCTACGAGCAGTACTTC.

This clonotype was detected many times. This sequence joins TRBV20-1 and TRBJ2-1, with a weak D call TRBD2 (6 bases). This CDR3 region has 12 residues. Germline CDR1 is DFQATT and CDR2 is SNEGSKA (reference sequence). V lost 1 base and J 10 bases, leaving 11 bases between the germline ends. Here the CDR3 DNA reads TGCAGTGCTAGAGGTGGTGCGGGGGAGCAGTTCTTC. As protein: CSARGGAGEQFF.

The chain combines TRBV2 with TRBJ2-5, with D possibly matching TRBD2 (6 bases). Per the germline V gene, CDR1 is SNHLY and CDR2 is FYNNEI. CDR3 length equals 17 residues. Trimming stripped 3 bases from V and 2 bases from J, with 19 bases between. This chain's CDR3 is CASSDFVAVVPQETQYF. The CDR3 DNA reads as TGTGCCAGCAGTGATTTCGTAGCGGTGGTACCGCAAGAGACCCAGTACTTC.

This clonotype was detected only a few times. One junction end disagrees with the germline gene, perhaps due to a read error. The rearrangement joins TRBV20-1 to TRBJ2-3; 10 bases are shared with TRBD2. The germline V gene has CDR1 DFQATT and CDR2 SNEGSKA (reference sequence). The length of the CDR3 is 20 residues. The CDR3: CSASMMFGSGGAEDTDTQYF. CDR3 nucleotide sequence: TGCAGTGCCAGTATGATGTTCGGAAGCGGGGGGGCCGAGGACACAGACACGCAGTATTTT.

This clonotype has a count of ten or more. The junction departs from germline at one end; a sequencing error may be responsible. The genes are TRBV12-3 or TRBV12-4 and TRBJ1-4; 7 bases are a match to TRBD1. The CDR3 is 14 residues long. CDR3 sequence (DNA): TGTGCCAACGACGGACAGGAAGATAATGAAGAACTGTTTTTT. As protein: CANDGQEDNEELFF.

There are many counts of this clonotype. The rearrangement links TRBV28 to TRBJ2-7; 8 bases match TRBD1. CDR3 length: 15 amino acids. CDR1 MDHEN and CDR2 SYDVKM come from the germline V gene. Germline trimming cut 5 bases from V and 7 bases from J; bases unmatched to any gene: 13. The CDR3 loop is CASSPSGTGVKEQYF. The CDR3 nucleotides are TGTGCCAGCAGTCCCTCCGGGACAGGCGTTAAAGAGCAGTACTTC.

To note about this clonotype: Just one base apart from a much larger clone, this may be a read error. The rearrangement joins TRBV6-1 to TRBJ2-3; 10 bases line up with TRBD1. J gave up 1 base and V 5 bases, and 3 bases lay outside the gene matches. CDR1 is MNHNS and CDR2 is SASEGT in the germline V gene. CDR3 length: 15 amino acids. CDR3 nucleotide sequence: TGTGCCAGCAGTCGACAGGGGGCTCGCACAGATACGCAGTATTTT. It specifies CASSRQGARTDTQYF.

The table lists this clonotype with many counts. V gene TRBV11-2 combines with J gene TRBJ1-2, with D perhaps TRBD1 (6 bases). The CDR3 has 17 amino acids. V lost 5 bases and J 0 bases, leaving 19 bases between the germline ends. Germline-derived CDR1 and CDR2 are SGHAT and FQNNGV. The CDR3 sequence is CASSLPEAAGANYGYTF. The CDR3 region has the DNA TGTGCCAGCAGCCTTCCGGAAGCGGCAGGGGCTAACTATGGCTACACCTTC. The full variable domain, rest sourced from reference TRBV11-2 and TRBJ1-2, is EAGVAQSPRYKIIEKRQSVAFWCNPISGHATLYWYQQILGQGPKLLIQFQNNGVVDDSQLPKDRFSAERLKGVDSTLKIQPAKLEDSAVYLCASSLPEAAGANYGYTFGSGTRLTVV.

This clonotype was detected ten times or more. CDR3 region: CASSQEGPLPGGYTF. As DNA, the CDR3 is TGCGCCAGCAGCCAGGAGGGCCCTCTTCCAGGTGGCTACACCTTC. The chain combines TRBV4-1 with TRBJ1-2; D not resolved. Trimming stripped 3 bases from V and 7 bases from J, with 18 bases between. Germline V gene lookup returns CDR1 MGHRA and CDR2 YSYEKL. CDR3 length equals 15 residues.

This clonotype was seen many times. The CDR3: CASSFSGVSNQPQHF. The CDR3 coding sequence is TGTGCCAGCAGTTTCTCAGGGGTTAGCAATCAGCCCCAGCATTTT. The V call is TRBV6-1, the J call TRBJ1-5, with TRBD1 as a possible D gene (6 bases). V was cut by 5 bases and J by 0 bases, with 11 bases left in between. Looked up from germline, CDR1 is MNHNS and CDR2 is SASEGT. There are 15 residues in the CDR3.